This is a list of T cell receptor beta chains from one sample in a study of T cell clones after liver transplantation. The protocol was immunoSEQ multiplex PCR, while the TCRdb copy is restricted to in-frame clones and leaves out a portion. The table has thousands of clones, around three quarters seen once; the top ten hold roughly 26%. The input for sequencing was CD8+ T cells from blood, taken before liver transplant. These receptors were obtained from a human donor who received a liver transplant. The CDR3 runs from the conserved cysteine through the conserved F or W. D genes are given only for firm matches. Rows may omit the clone size; those that give it use once, few, many or a size class.

D gene: -
clone size: -
J gene: TRBJ2-3
V gene: TRBV4-2
CDR3 DNA: TGTGCCAGCAGCTCTACCCCTATCGGGTTGGATACGCAGTATTTT
CDR3 protein: CASSSTPIGLDTQYF

D gene: -
clone size: once
J gene: TRBJ2-5
V gene: TRBV12-5
CDR3 DNA: TGTGCTAGTGGTTTGGTACAAGGACAGCGACTCCAAGAGACCCAGTACTTC
CDR3 protein: CASGLVQGQRLQETQYF

D gene: -
clone size: -
J gene: TRBJ2-7
V gene: TRBV2
CDR3 DNA: TGTGCCAGCAGTGAAGCGCTAGGGCAGGTAACCTACGAGCAGTACTTC
CDR3 protein: CASSEALGQVTYEQYF

D gene: -
clone size: few
J gene: TRBJ2-5
V gene: TRBV7-9
CDR3 DNA: TGTGCCAGCAGCCAAGGACCGGGCCAGCAGGAGACCCAGTACTTC
CDR3 protein: CASSQGPGQQETQYF

D gene: -
clone size: -
J gene: TRBJ2-1
V gene: TRBV4-1
CDR3 DNA: TGCGCCAGCAGCCAAGTGTCGGGGGAGGATGAGCAGTTCTTC
CDR3 protein: CASSQVSGEDEQFF

D gene: -
clone size: once
J gene: TRBJ2-6
V gene: TRBV27
CDR3 DNA: TGTGCCAGCAGCCAAAACTCTGGGGCCAACGTCCTGACTTTC
CDR3 protein: CASSQNSGANVLTF

D gene: -
clone size: -
J gene: TRBJ2-3
V gene: TRBV9
CDR3 DNA: TGTGCCAGCAGCGCTGATGTCGTACCGAGCACAGATACGCAGTATTTT
CDR3 protein: CASSADVVPSTDTQYF

D gene: TRBD2
clone size: -
J gene: TRBJ2-1
V gene: TRBV6-1
CDR3 DNA: TGTGCCAGCAGTAGCGGGGGGGCGAATGAGCAGTTCTTC
CDR3 protein: CASSSGGANEQFF

D gene: TRBD2
clone size: -
J gene: TRBJ2-5
V gene: TRBV18
CDR3 DNA: TGTGCCAGCTCACCAATTCACGGTAGCGGGGACCAAGAGACCCAGTACTTC
CDR3 protein: CASSPIHGSGDQETQYF

D gene: -
clone size: few
J gene: TRBJ1-1
V gene: TRBV7-9
CDR3 DNA: TGTGCCAGCAGCTTTAAGAACACTGAAGCTTTCTTT
CDR3 protein: CASSFKNTEAFF

D gene: TRBD2
clone size: -
J gene: TRBJ2-1
V gene: TRBV28
CDR3 DNA: TGTGCCAGCAGTTTATACCCGCTATTAGCGGGAGTTTTGGTCAATGAGCAGTTCTTC
CDR3 protein: CASSLYPLLAGVLVNEQFF

D gene: TRBD1
clone size: -
J gene: TRBJ2-2
V gene: TRBV29-1
CDR3 DNA: TGCAGCGTTGGGGACAGGAGCACCGGGGAGCTGTTTTTT
CDR3 protein: CSVGDRSTGELFF

D gene: -
clone size: -
J gene: TRBJ2-5
V gene: TRBV15
CDR3 DNA: TGTGCCACCAGCAGAATGGGGGAAGAGACCCAGTACTTC
CDR3 protein: CATSRMGEETQYF

D gene: -
clone size: once
J gene: TRBJ1-2
V gene: TRBV6-5
CDR3 DNA: TGTGCCAGCATCCCAAGGCCCTCTGCCCACGGCTACACCTTC
CDR3 protein: CASIPRPSAHGYTF

D gene: -
clone size: once
J gene: TRBJ2-1
V gene: TRBV6-5
CDR3 DNA: TGTGCCAGCAGTTCAACAGGAGAGAGTGAGCAGTTCTTC
CDR3 protein: CASSSTGESEQFF

D gene: -
clone size: once
J gene: TRBJ1-5
V gene: TRBV27
CDR3 DNA: TGTGCCAGCAGGCTAGGGGGGGCGGGGAATCAGCCCCAGCATTTT
CDR3 protein: CASRLGGAGNQPQHF

D gene: TRBD2
clone size: -
J gene: TRBJ2-5
V gene: TRBV7-2
CDR3 DNA: TGTGCCAGCAGCTTATTCCTAGCGGGAGGCGGGGAGACCCAGTACTTC
CDR3 protein: CASSLFLAGGGETQYF

D gene: TRBD1
clone size: -
J gene: TRBJ2-1
V gene: TRBV7-9
CDR3 DNA: TGTGCCAGCAGCTTAGGGTCGCTACAGGGGGCCCTTCGCAATGAGCAGTTCTTC
CDR3 protein: CASSLGSLQGALRNEQFF

D gene: -
clone size: -
J gene: TRBJ1-2
V gene: TRBV6-1
CDR3 DNA: TGTGCCAGCAGTATAGACCCCTATGGCTACACCTTC
CDR3 protein: CASSIDPYGYTF

D gene: -
clone size: once
J gene: TRBJ1-1
V gene: TRBV6-5
CDR3 DNA: TGTGCCAGCAGTTACGGTGGGGGTGGCACTGAAGCTTTCTTT
CDR3 protein: CASSYGGGGTEAFF

D gene: -
clone size: -
J gene: TRBJ1-5
V gene: TRBV11-2
CDR3 DNA: TGTGCCAGCAGCTTAGATTGGGGGAAAACGGAGCAGCCCCAGCATTTT
CDR3 protein: CASSLDWGKTEQPQHF

D gene: -
clone size: few
J gene: TRBJ2-5
V gene: TRBV15
CDR3 DNA: TGTGCCACCAAACAGGGTCGGGTCCAAGAGACCCAGTACTTC
CDR3 protein: CATKQGRVQETQYF

D gene: -
clone size: -
J gene: TRBJ2-7
V gene: TRBV28
CDR3 DNA: TGTGCCAGCAGTTCAGTTGGAGAATCCGAGCAGTACTTC
CDR3 protein: CASSSVGESEQYF

D gene: -
clone size: -
J gene: TRBJ2-2
V gene: TRBV28
CDR3 DNA: TGTGCCAGCAGTTTCCCCGACACCGGGGAGCTGTTTTTT
CDR3 protein: CASSFPDTGELFF

D gene: -
clone size: -
J gene: TRBJ1-1
V gene: TRBV30
CDR3 DNA: TGTGCCTGGAGTACGAGGGAGAACATTGAAGCTTTCTTT
CDR3 protein: CAWSTRENIEAFF

D gene: TRBD1
clone size: -
J gene: TRBJ1-2
V gene: TRBV7-4
CDR3 DNA: TGTGCCAGCAGCTTAGTTTGGACAGGGGGTTCTGGCTACACCTTC
CDR3 protein: CASSLVWTGGSGYTF

D gene: -
clone size: few
J gene: TRBJ2-1
V gene: TRBV7-9
CDR3 DNA: TGTGCCAGCAGCTTAGTGGTTGGCGGGGCCTACAATGAGCAGTTCTTC
CDR3 protein: CASSLVVGGAYNEQFF

D gene: -
clone size: -
J gene: TRBJ1-1
V gene: TRBV27
CDR3 DNA: TGTGCCAGCAGTCCATATCGGAGGCCCCTGCACACTGAAGCTTTCTTT
CDR3 protein: CASSPYRRPLHTEAFF

D gene: -
clone size: -
J gene: TRBJ1-5
V gene: TRBV7-9
CDR3 DNA: TGTGCCAGCAGCACAGAGGCTAGCAATCAGCCCCAGCATTTT
CDR3 protein: CASSTEASNQPQHF

D gene: -
clone size: -
J gene: TRBJ1-5
V gene: TRBV5-8
CDR3 DNA: TGTGCCAGCAGCTTGGGAGGGCTCAATCAGCCCCAGCATTTT
CDR3 protein: CASSLGGLNQPQHF

D gene: TRBD1
clone size: large
J gene: TRBJ1-5
V gene: TRBV5-6
CDR3 DNA: TGTGCCAGCAGCTTGGGGGGGACAGCCCACCCGGCCCAGCATTTT
CDR3 protein: CASSLGGTAHPAQHF

D gene: -
clone size: few
J gene: TRBJ1-1
V gene: TRBV27
CDR3 DNA: TGTGCCAGCAGCCCCCCGGGGTTGATGAACACTGAAGCTTTCTTT
CDR3 protein: CASSPPGLMNTEAFF

D gene: -
clone size: -
J gene: TRBJ1-6
V gene: TRBV7-9
CDR3 DNA: TGTGCCAGCAGCTCTACTTTGGGGACGGAATTTTATAATTCACCCCTCCACTTT
CDR3 protein: CASSSTLGTEFYNSPLHF

D gene: -
clone size: -
J gene: TRBJ1-2
V gene: TRBV27
CDR3 DNA: TGTGCCAGCAGTCTACGCCAGACCAACTATGGCTACACCTTC
CDR3 protein: CASSLRQTNYGYTF

D gene: TRBD2
clone size: -
J gene: TRBJ2-7
V gene: TRBV10-3
CDR3 DNA: TGTGCCATCAGTGAGTCGGGAGCGGGGGGCTTCAGGGACGAGCAGTACTTC
CDR3 protein: CAISESGAGGFRDEQYF

D gene: TRBD1
clone size: -
J gene: TRBJ1-2
V gene: TRBV6-5
CDR3 DNA: TGTGCCAGCAGTCGAGGGACAGGGGAGGCCTATGGCTACACCTTC
CDR3 protein: CASSRGTGEAYGYTF

D gene: -
clone size: few
J gene: TRBJ2-1
V gene: TRBV28
CDR3 DNA: TGTGCCAGCAGCCCCACCGTTTGGAACGGGCATGAGCAGTTCTTC
CDR3 protein: CASSPTVWNGHEQFF

D gene: -
clone size: -
J gene: TRBJ1-2
V gene: TRBV19
CDR3 DNA: TGTGCCACCTCGTGGGATGGCTACACCTTC
CDR3 protein: CATSWDGYTF

D gene: -
clone size: once
J gene: TRBJ2-1
V gene: TRBV4-1
CDR3 DNA: TGCGCCAGCAGCCAACCCGGGACACCTGGAGGTGAGCAGTTCTTC
CDR3 protein: CASSQPGTPGGEQFF

D gene: -
clone size: few
J gene: TRBJ1-1
V gene: TRBV27
CDR3 DNA: TGTGCCAGCAGTCCGCGGGGTGACGAAGCTTTCTTT
CDR3 protein: CASSPRGDEAFF

D gene: -
clone size: -
J gene: TRBJ2-5
V gene: TRBV29-1
CDR3 DNA: TGCAGCGTTGAATTTGTCAGTTGGGAAGAGACCCAGTACTTC
CDR3 protein: CSVEFVSWEETQYF

D gene: -
clone size: -
J gene: TRBJ2-1
V gene: TRBV28
CDR3 DNA: TGTGCCAGCAGTCGGCAGGGTCGGAATGAGCAGTTCTTC
CDR3 protein: CASSRQGRNEQFF

D gene: TRBD2
clone size: -
J gene: TRBJ2-2
V gene: TRBV6-4
CDR3 DNA: TGTGCCAGCAGTGAACTAGCGGGGAACACCGGGGAGCTGTTTTTT
CDR3 protein: CASSELAGNTGELFF

D gene: -
clone size: few
J gene: TRBJ2-3
V gene: TRBV28
CDR3 DNA: TGTGCCAGCAGTTTTTTCACGGGAGATAGCACAGATACGCAGTATTTT
CDR3 protein: CASSFFTGDSTDTQYF

D gene: TRBD1
clone size: -
J gene: TRBJ2-1
V gene: TRBV7-6
CDR3 DNA: TGTGCCAGCAGCCCAAGACAGGGCTCCTACAATGAGCAGTTCTTC
CDR3 protein: CASSPRQGSYNEQFF

D gene: -
clone size: once
J gene: TRBJ2-1
V gene: TRBV27
CDR3 DNA: TGTGTCAGCAGTAGCCGGGACTCTTGGGTCAATGAGCAGTTCTTC
CDR3 protein: CVSSSRDSWVNEQFF

D gene: TRBD2
clone size: -
J gene: TRBJ2-1
V gene: TRBV6-5
CDR3 DNA: TGTGCCAGCAGTTACTCGAGCCTAGCGGTCTACAATGAGCAGTTCTTC
CDR3 protein: CASSYSSLAVYNEQFF

D gene: TRBD1
clone size: once
J gene: TRBJ2-7
V gene: TRBV5-5
CDR3 DNA: TGTGCCAGCAGCCAAGGGACAGGGGGCTCCTACGAGCAGTACTTC
CDR3 protein: CASSQGTGGSYEQYF

D gene: -
clone size: -
J gene: TRBJ2-1
V gene: TRBV6-1
CDR3 DNA: TGTGCCAGCAGTGAAGCTGACGGGGCTTGGAAAGATGAGCAGTTCTTC
CDR3 protein: CASSEADGAWKDEQFF

D gene: TRBD1
clone size: -
J gene: TRBJ2-7
V gene: TRBV5-4
CDR3 DNA: TGTGCCAGCAGCTCGGGACAGGGCGCCTACGAGCAGTACTTC
CDR3 protein: CASSSGQGAYEQYF